This paragraph covers one TCR beta chain sequence. The data are from a study of blood T cell repertoires in COVID-19. Seattle cases were enrolled at active infection and followed longitudinally. Only in-frame clones appear in the TCRdb table, and some are missing; sequencing was by immunoSEQ multiplex PCR. The sample holds some 200,000 clones, 75% to 85% seen once. Unmatched junction bases numbered 8, after V lost 5 bases and J lost 0 bases. The CDR3 is made up of 18 amino acids. Germline V gene lookup returns CDR1 SGHDT and CDR2 YYEEEE. The chain has TRBV5-6 and TRBJ2-2, with 12 bases lining up with TRBD2. The origin of this receptor is a woman between 65 and 79 years old with COVID-19, enrolled during active disease. The sequencing sample was made of peripheral blood. This chain's CDR3 is CASSVGLAGKSNTGELFF. The CDR3 coding sequence is TGTGCCAGCAGTGTTGGACTAGCGGGAAAATCGAACACCGGGGAGCTGTTTTTT.